This entry lists 18 T cell receptor beta chains sequenced from one sample in a study of T-cell reconstitution after alpha-beta-depleted transplantation in children. Construction of the TCRbeta library involved unique molecular identifiers. TCRdb called the PCR reads again in MiXCR, with one record for every CDR3 protein. The sample lists a few hundred thousand distinct CDR3 sequences, roughly 9.5% occurring once. Sequenced material: PBMCs from the stem cell graft donor, taken from the stem cell graft. Receptor source: a human donor who donated a stem cell graft to a child with SCID.

This clonotype was seen at least ten times. The chain uses TRBV29-1 and TRBJ2-2; tentatively, D is TRBD1 (6 bases). Trimming shortened V by 4 bases and J by 1 base, and 10 bases separated the two germline ends. The CDR3 sequence is 14 residues long. Germline V lookup: CDR1 SQVTM, CDR2 ANQGSEA. The CDR3 sequence is CSVGAGVNTGELFF. CDR3 bases: TGCAGCGTTGGAGCAGGGGTGAACACCGGGGAGCTGTTTTTT.

There are a few counts of this clonotype. The J gene is TRBJ1-5, the V gene TRBV6-1; D is uncertain. This CDR3 region has 16 residues. Germline CDR1 is MNHNS and CDR2 is SASEGT. V gave up 1 base and J gave up 5 bases, with 15 bases separating them. The CDR3 nucleotides read TGTGCCAGCAGTGAAGTGGTTGGATTGCTGTATCAGCCCCAGCATTTT. As protein: CASSEVVGLLYQPQHF.

The chain combines TRBV5-1 with TRBJ2-7; D gene unclear. CDR3 length: 16 amino acids. The V end was cut by 0 bases, the J end by 1 base, with 14 bases between. The germline V gene has CDR1 SGHRS and CDR2 YFSETQ. As DNA, the CDR3 is TGCGCCAGCAGCTTGGCCCCGGGCGAACTATCCTACGAGCAGTACTTC. It translates to CASSLAPGELSYEQYF. Based on the CDR3 plus reference TRBV5-1 and TRBJ2-7, the full variable domain is KAGVTQTPRYLIKTRGQQVTLSCSPISGHRSVSWYQQTPGQGLQFLFEYFSETQRNKGNFPGRFSGRQFSNSRSEMNVSTLELGDSALYLCASSLAPGELSYEQYFGPGTRLTVT.

The table lists this clonotype with many counts. The chain employs TRBV29-1 and TRBJ2-7, with D possibly matching TRBD2 (6 bases). V shed 0 bases and J shed 8 bases, with 14 bases lying between them. There are 13 residues in the CDR3. The germline CDR1 and CDR2 sequences are SQVTM and ANQGSEA. This chain's CDR3 is CSVEDPPGGKQYF. The CDR3 nucleotides read TGCAGCGTTGAAGATCCCCCGGGCGGGAAGCAGTACTTC.

Many counts were recorded for this clonotype. The chain uses TRBV3-1 and TRBJ2-7; the D gene is possibly TRBD1 (6 bases). The V gene's germline CDR1 is LGHDT and CDR2 YNNKEL (reference sequence). V was pared by 4 bases and J by 6 bases, with 10 bases between. This CDR3 is built from 12 residues. CDR3 DNA: TGTGCCAGCAGCCTTACAGGGTCCGAGCAGTACTTC. Protein: CASSLTGSEQYF.

This clonotype was observed a handful of times. This chain links TRBV7-3 with TRBJ1-1; D gene ambiguous. V dropped 5 bases and J dropped 1 base, with 14 bases sitting between them. The CDR3 runs 15 residues. CDR1 and CDR2 from the germline V gene are SGHTA and FQGTGA. CDR3 amino acids: CASSASSAANTEAFF. The CDR3 region has the DNA TGTGCCAGCAGCGCCAGTTCCGCGGCGAACACTGAAGCTTTCTTT.

This clonotype was seen a handful of times. This chain uses TRBV5-6 with TRBJ2-5; D gene unclear. Germline lookup yields CDR1 SGHDT and CDR2 YYEEEE. Trimming stripped 2 bases from V and 6 bases from J, with 8 bases between. The CDR3 consists of 12 residues. The CDR3 coding sequence is TGTGCCAGCAGCTTAAATGGACAGACCCAGTACTTC. Protein product: CASSLNGQTQYF. Full variable domain (rest looked up from reference TRBV5-6 and TRBJ2-5): DAGVTQSPTHLIKTRGQQVTLRCSPKSGHDTVSWYQQALGQGPQFIFQYYEEEERQRGNFPDRFSGHQFPNYSSELNVNALLLGDSALYLCASSLNGQTQYFGPGTRLLVL.

In its sample, this clonotype was seen a few times. The gene calls are TRBV20-1 and TRBJ2-7; 7 positions agree with TRBD1. Germline values: CDR1 DFQATT, CDR2 SNEGSKA (reference sequence). The ends lost 5 bases at V and 5 bases at J; junction bases unmatched: 6. The CDR3 length is 12 residues. In DNA, the CDR3 is TGCAGTGCTCCATTCCAGGGGGACGAGCAGTACTTC. Its protein is CSAPFQGDEQYF.

In its sample, this clonotype was seen a few times. The V gene is TRBV15, the J gene TRBJ2-5; D is perhaps TRBD2 (6 bases). The V end lost 4 bases, the J end lost 1 base, and 16 bases lay between the germline ends. Germline V gene data show CDR1 as LNHNV and CDR2 as YYDKDF (reference sequence). This CDR3 has 16 amino acids. The DNA for the CDR3 is TGTGCCACCAGCATATCAGCGGGTAGACTCCAAGAGACCCAGTACTTC. This translates into CATSISAGRLQETQYF.

The chain joins TRBV5-8 to TRBJ2-1; D is possibly TRBD2 (7 bases). From germline, CDR1 is SGHTS and CDR2 YDEGEE. The length of the CDR3 is 17 residues. The germline V and J ends were trimmed by 4 bases and 3 bases, with 20 bases remaining between them. CDR3 residues: CASSLNWGGANYNEQFF. In nucleotides, the CDR3 is TGTGCCAGCAGCCTCAACTGGGGGGGGGCCAACTACAATGAGCAGTTCTTC. Looking up the rest from reference TRBV5-8 and TRBJ2-1 gives the full variable domain: EAGVTQSPTHLIKTRGQQATLRCSPISGHTSVYWYQQALGLGLQFLLWYDEGEERNRGNFPPRFSGRQFPNYSSELNVNALELEDSALYLCASSLNWGGANYNEQFFGPGTRLTVL.

This clonotype has at least ten counts. The chain joins TRBV12-3 or TRBV12-4 to TRBJ2-1; 10 bases map to TRBD2. The CDR3 is 17 residues long. Trimming cost V 0 bases and J 5 bases; bases outside gene matches: 7. CDR3 sequence (DNA): TGTGCCAGCAGTTTAGCGCTAGCGGGGGAATACCACAATGAGCAGTTCTTC. This sequence encodes CASSLALAGEYHNEQFF.

CDR3 region: CASRLGQGKETQYF. DNA for the CDR3: TGTGCCAGCAGATTAGGACAGGGAAAAGAGACCCAGTACTTC. J is TRBJ2-5 and V is TRBV5-6, with 8 bases lining up with TRBD1. The J segment lost 3 bases and the V segment lost 5 bases, leaving 6 bases of the junction unmatched. This CDR3 is 14 amino acids long. The germline CDR1 and CDR2 sequences are SGHDT and YYEEEE. Based on the CDR3 plus reference TRBV5-6 and TRBJ2-5, the full variable domain is DAGVTQSPTHLIKTRGQQVTLRCSPKSGHDTVSWYQQALGQGPQFIFQYYEEEERQRGNFPDRFSGHQFPNYSSELNVNALLLGDSALYLCASRLGQGKETQYFGPGTRLLVL.

CDR3: CASSPSRGQGSEQYF. CDR3 bases: TGCGCCAGCAGCCCAAGCCGGGGACAGGGGAGCGAGCAGTACTTC. This chain joins TRBV5-1 and TRBJ2-7; the match to TRBD1 covers 10 bases. The J segment lost 6 bases and the V segment lost 4 bases, leaving 10 bases of the junction unmatched. The germline gives CDR1 SGHRS, CDR2 YFSETQ. This CDR3 has 15 amino acids.

This clonotype turned up a few times. This rearrangement joins TRBV20-1 to TRBJ1-1, with 7 positions matching TRBD1. The V and J ends lost 8 bases and 7 bases, in that order; junction bases with no gene match: 4. The germline V gene encodes CDR1 DFQATT and CDR2 SNEGSKA (reference sequence). This CDR3 contains 10 residues. CDR3 sequence reads: CSPWDSEAFF. The CDR3 DNA reads as TGCAGTCCTTGGGACAGTGAAGCTTTCTTT.

This clonotype was seen a handful of times. The chain carries TRBV2 and TRBJ2-2, with TRBD2 matching over 13 bases. Trimming cost V 10 bases and J 6 bases; bases outside gene matches: 5. Germline CDR1 and CDR2: SNHLY and FYNNEI. There are 14 residues in the CDR3. This CDR3 reads CATGLAGAAGELFF. The DNA for the CDR3 is TGTGCCACTGGACTAGCGGGGGCCGCCGGGGAGCTGTTTTTT.

This clonotype was observed a handful of times. This chain links TRBV5-1 with TRBJ1-3, with TRBD1 identical over 7 bases. The germline gives CDR1 SGHRS, CDR2 YFSETQ. There are 15 residues in the CDR3. V was clipped by 4 bases and J by 0 bases; unmatched bases: 4. CDR3 residues: CASSNGQDSGNTIYF. The CDR3 region has the DNA TGCGCCAGCAGCAACGGACAGGACTCTGGAAACACCATATATTTT.

The chain employs TRBV7-6 and TRBJ1-4, with D uncertain. Per germline, CDR1 SGHVS and CDR2 FNYEAQ. Trimming left V 4 bases short and J 6 bases short, with 9 bases between. The CDR3 has 13 residues. CDR3 sequence (DNA): TGTGCCAGCAGCTCTGTTCGGGATGAAAAACTGTTTTTT. Amino acid sequence: CASSSVRDEKLFF.

This clonotype turned up a few times. The chain combines TRBV5-1 with TRBJ1-2; D is possibly TRBD1 (5 bases). V gave up 5 bases and J gave up 8 bases, with 7 bases separating them. CDR1 and CDR2 from the germline V gene are SGHRS and YFSETQ. The CDR3 has 10 residues. The CDR3 is CASRQEGYTF. CDR3 coding DNA: TGCGCCAGCAGACAGGAGGGCTACACCTTC.